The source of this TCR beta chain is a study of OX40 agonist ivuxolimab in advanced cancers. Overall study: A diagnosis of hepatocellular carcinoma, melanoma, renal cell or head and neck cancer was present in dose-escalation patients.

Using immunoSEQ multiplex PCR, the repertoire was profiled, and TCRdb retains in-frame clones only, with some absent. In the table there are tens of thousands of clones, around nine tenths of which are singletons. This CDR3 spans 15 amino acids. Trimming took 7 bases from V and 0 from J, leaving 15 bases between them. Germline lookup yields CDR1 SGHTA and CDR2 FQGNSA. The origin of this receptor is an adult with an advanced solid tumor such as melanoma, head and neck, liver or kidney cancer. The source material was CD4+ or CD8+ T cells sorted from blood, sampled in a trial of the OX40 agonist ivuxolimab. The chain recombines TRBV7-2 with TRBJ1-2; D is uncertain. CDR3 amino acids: CASMPSGRTNYGYTF. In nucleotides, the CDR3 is TGTGCCAGCATGCCCTCCGGGAGAACTAACTATGGCTACACCTTC.